The sequence of this T cell receptor beta chain was determined in a study of T cells after yellow fever vaccination. 5'RACE template switching generated TCR cDNA, adding a universal primer site and UMIs. TCRdb independently ran MiXCR on the 5' RACE reads; one entry per CDR3 protein. The table records some 70,000 distinct CDR3 sequences, about 6% of them present only once. Germline assignment: CDR1 LGHNA and CDR2 YNFKEQ. V lost 0 bases and J lost 3; bases outside the gene matches: 6. The CDR3 runs 17 residues. Study-level results: Weaker, the secondary response peaked sooner, at day 5 versus 15. Only a minor proportion of clonotypes was detected across both CD4 and CD8 compartments. Reappearing after the booster were most of the clones from primary vaccination (around 96% CD4, 88% CD8).

Many counts were recorded for this clonotype. Its cognate antigen is unknown. Here the sequenced sample was CD8+ T cells sorted from PBMCs, taken roughly seven weeks after the first yellow fever vaccination. The V gene is TRBV4-2, the J gene TRBJ2-4; 9 bases are a match to TRBD2. The sequence was obtained from a man aged 18 to 30 who received the YFV17D yellow fever vaccine. The CDR3 here is CASSQEGLAGNKNIQYF. CDR3 in DNA: TGTGCCAGCAGCCAAGAGGGGCTAGCGGGGAACAAAAACATTCAGTACTTC.